This TCR beta chain was profiled in a study of T cells after yellow fever vaccination. About this clonotype itself: A junction end diverges from the germline sequence, so it may reflect a read error.

The CDR3 spans 16 residues. The V gene's germline CDR1 is SSHAT and CDR2 FNYEAQ (reference sequence). TCRdb called the 5' RACE reads again in MiXCR, with one record for every CDR3 protein. This table holds 300,000 to 400,000 distinct CDR3 sequences, 6% to 8% found once. This TCR came from a man aged 25 to 40 who received the YFV17D yellow fever vaccine. The genes are TRBV7-7 and TRBJ2-1; possible D gene TRBD2, 5 bases. This sample comprised PBMCs, obtained 5 days after the yellow fever booster vaccination. The CDR3 sequence: CASSLAPPGIYNEQFF. The DNA for the CDR3 is TGTGCTAGCAGCTTAGCGCCACCCGGGATTTACAATGAGCAGTTCTTC.